Listed below are T cell receptor beta chains from one sample, sequenced in a study of cytomegalovirus exposure and HLA in healthy donors. The table came from immunoSEQ multiplex PCR; TCRdb's copy has only in-frame clones and leaves some out. The sample lists 160,000 or so clones, 70% seen once, with 4.7% in the top ten. The source material was PBMCs. The source of these receptors is a man aged 18 to 29 in good health and CMV-seropositive. CDR3s include the opening cysteine and the closing phenylalanine or tryptophan. D genes are given only for firm matches. Clone size is given for some rows only: seen once, a few or many times, or a class if the clone is expanded.

clone size: NA; J gene: TRBJ2-5; D gene: TRBD2; V gene: TRBV11-2; CDR3 protein: CASSPTGGTSGYQETQYF; CDR3 DNA: TGTGCCAGCAGCCCTACCGGCGGGACTAGCGGGTACCAAGAGACCCAGTACTTC
clone size: few; J gene: TRBJ1-4; D gene: NA; V gene: TRBV5-1; CDR3 protein: CASSTGTGSPNEKLFF; CDR3 DNA: TGCGCCAGCAGCACCGGAACAGGGTCCCCTAATGAAAAACTGTTTTTT
clone size: NA; J gene: TRBJ1-2; D gene: TRBD1; V gene: TRBV9; CDR3 protein: CASSGRQGVYGYTF; CDR3 DNA: TGTGCCAGCAGCGGTCGACAGGGGGTCTATGGCTACACCTTC
clone size: NA; J gene: TRBJ1-1; D gene: TRBD1; V gene: TRBV7-9; CDR3 protein: CASSPGQGMNTEAFF; CDR3 DNA: TGTGCCAGCAGCCCGGGACAGGGTATGAACACTGAAGCTTTCTTT
clone size: NA; J gene: TRBJ2-1; D gene: NA; V gene: TRBV7-9; CDR3 protein: CASSLVGRGPGDEQFF; CDR3 DNA: TGTGCCAGCAGCTTAGTCGGGCGGGGGCCAGGGGATGAGCAGTTCTTC
clone size: once; J gene: TRBJ2-5; D gene: NA; V gene: TRBV6-5; CDR3 protein: CASSPPYYGETQYF; CDR3 DNA: TGTGCCAGCAGTCCCCCATACTACGGAGAGACCCAGTACTTC
clone size: NA; J gene: TRBJ2-3; D gene: NA; V gene: TRBV11-2; CDR3 protein: CASSLPRVPASTDTQYF; CDR3 DNA: TGTGCCAGCAGCTTACCCAGGGTGCCGGCTAGCACAGATACGCAGTATTTT
clone size: NA; J gene: TRBJ1-2; D gene: NA; V gene: TRBV9; CDR3 protein: CASSPGEVSGYTF; CDR3 DNA: TGTGCCAGCAGCCCCGGGGAAGTGAGCGGCTACACCTTC
clone size: NA; J gene: TRBJ2-3; D gene: TRBD2; V gene: TRBV12-5; CDR3 protein: CASGLYGTSGDTQYF; CDR3 DNA: TGTGCTAGTGGTTTGTACGGGACTAGCGGAGATACGCAGTATTTT
clone size: NA; J gene: TRBJ1-6; D gene: TRBD1; V gene: TRBV28; CDR3 protein: CASSGGTDNSPLHF; CDR3 DNA: TGTGCCAGCTCCGGAGGGACAGATAATTCACCCCTCCACTTT
clone size: NA; J gene: TRBJ2-1; D gene: TRBD1; V gene: TRBV4-1; CDR3 protein: CASSQTGGNEQFF; CDR3 DNA: TGCGCCAGCAGCCAAACAGGGGGCAATGAGCAGTTCTTC
clone size: NA; J gene: TRBJ1-5; D gene: NA; V gene: TRBV30; CDR3 protein: CAWTSSRTRGNQPQHF; CDR3 DNA: TGTGCCTGGACCTCCTCTAGAACTCGAGGCAATCAGCCCCAGCATTTT
clone size: NA; J gene: TRBJ2-4; D gene: NA; V gene: TRBV7-2; CDR3 protein: CASSSRDRRNIQYF; CDR3 DNA: TGTGCCAGCAGCTCCAGGGATCGGAGAAACATTCAGTACTTC
clone size: NA; J gene: TRBJ1-1; D gene: NA; V gene: TRBV5-4; CDR3 protein: CASVGWGDTEAFF; CDR3 DNA: TGTGCCAGCGTGGGATGGGGGGACACTGAAGCTTTCTTT
clone size: NA; J gene: TRBJ2-3; D gene: NA; V gene: TRBV2; CDR3 protein: CASSQGGDTQYF; CDR3 DNA: TGTGCCAGCTCCCAGGGGGGAGATACGCAGTATTTT
clone size: few; J gene: TRBJ1-2; D gene: NA; V gene: TRBV20-1; CDR3 protein: CSARGLYGYTF; CDR3 DNA: TGCAGTGCTAGAGGGCTCTATGGCTACACCTTC
clone size: NA; J gene: TRBJ1-2; D gene: NA; V gene: TRBV30; CDR3 protein: CAWRITGSYGYTF; CDR3 DNA: TGTGCCTGGAGGATTACAGGGTCCTATGGCTACACCTTC
clone size: NA; J gene: TRBJ2-1; D gene: TRBD2; V gene: TRBV13; CDR3 protein: CASSLLGSGRKRNEQFF; CDR3 DNA: TGTGCCAGCAGCTTATTGGGTAGCGGGAGAAAACGCAATGAGCAGTTCTTC
clone size: NA; J gene: TRBJ2-1; D gene: TRBD1; V gene: TRBV6-1; CDR3 protein: CASSNNRGNEQFF; CDR3 DNA: TGTGCCAGCAGTAATAACAGGGGCAATGAGCAGTTCTTC
clone size: NA; J gene: TRBJ1-2; D gene: TRBD1; V gene: TRBV5-1; CDR3 protein: CASSLEQGNYGYTF; CDR3 DNA: TGCGCCAGCAGCTTGGAACAGGGGAACTATGGCTACACCTTC
clone size: NA; J gene: TRBJ1-2; D gene: NA; V gene: TRBV29-1; CDR3 protein: CSVATANYGYTF; CDR3 DNA: TGCAGCGTTGCGACAGCTAACTATGGCTACACCTTC
clone size: few; J gene: TRBJ1-2; D gene: NA; V gene: TRBV4-2; CDR3 protein: CASSQGRGANYGYTF; CDR3 DNA: TGTGCCAGCAGCCAAGGTCGTGGAGCTAACTATGGCTACACCTTC
clone size: few; J gene: TRBJ1-3; D gene: NA; V gene: TRBV6-1; CDR3 protein: CASSESVGAENTIYF; CDR3 DNA: TGTGCCAGCAGTGAATCCGTGGGGGCGGAGAACACCATATATTTT